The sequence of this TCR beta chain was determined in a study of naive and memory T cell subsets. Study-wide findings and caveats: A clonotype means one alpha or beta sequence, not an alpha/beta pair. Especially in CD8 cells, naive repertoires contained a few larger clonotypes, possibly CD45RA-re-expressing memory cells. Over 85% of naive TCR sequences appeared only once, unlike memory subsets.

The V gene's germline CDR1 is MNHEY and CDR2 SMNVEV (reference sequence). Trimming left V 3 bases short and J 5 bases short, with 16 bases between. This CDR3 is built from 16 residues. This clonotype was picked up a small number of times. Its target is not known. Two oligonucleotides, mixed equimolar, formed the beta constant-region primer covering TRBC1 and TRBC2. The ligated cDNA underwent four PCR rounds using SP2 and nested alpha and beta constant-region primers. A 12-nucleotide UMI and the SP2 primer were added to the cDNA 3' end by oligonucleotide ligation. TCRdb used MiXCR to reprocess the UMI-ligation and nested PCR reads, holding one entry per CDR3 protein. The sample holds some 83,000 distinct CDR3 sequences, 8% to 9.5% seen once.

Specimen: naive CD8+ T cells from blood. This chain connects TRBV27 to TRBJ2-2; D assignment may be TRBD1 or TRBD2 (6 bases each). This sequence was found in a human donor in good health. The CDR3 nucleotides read TGTGCCAGCAGTTTTGGAGGGGGGCGACTAACCGGGGAGCTGTTTTTT. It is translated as CASSFGGGRLTGELFF.